The next 30 T cell receptor beta chains were all read from a single sample in a study of T-cell reconstitution after alpha-beta-depleted transplantation in children. Unique molecular identifiers were used to barcode this TCRbeta library. TCRdb reprocessed the PCR reads with MiXCR, giving one entry per CDR3 protein. The top ten clones hold 11% of a sample with under 400,000 distinct CDR3 sequences, around 20% of them seen once. Sample: PBMCs, mostly from graft donor cells, taken 180 days after TCRalphabeta/CD19-depleted stem cell transplant. The receptors come from a male patient under 18 who had a stem cell transplant for acute lymphoblastic leukemia, so the T cells may come from the graft donor.

The J gene is TRBJ1-2, the V gene TRBV4-1, with D uncertain. CDR3 size: 14 residues. Trimming pared 4 bases from V and 4 bases from J, leaving 13 bases between. The germline CDR1 and CDR2 sequences are MGHRA and YSYEKL. Written as DNA, the CDR3 is TGCGCCAGCAGCCTCAATGGGCCTGGCTATGGCTACACCTTC. The encoded protein is CASSLNGPGYGYTF.

The gene calls are TRBV9 and TRBJ2-3; TRBD1 agrees at 11 bases. The CDR3 covers 16 residues. Trimming took 4 bases from V and 3 from J; bases not matched to a gene: 7. Germline CDR1 reads SGDLS; CDR2 reads YYNGEE. CDR3 DNA sequence: TGTGCCAGCAGCCCATACGGACAGGGGGCAACAGATACGCAGTATTTT. Translation: CASSPYGQGATDTQYF.

There are a few counts of this clonotype. The V gene is TRBV24-1, the J gene TRBJ2-7; D perhaps matches TRBD1 (6 bases). The CDR3 loop spans 12 amino acids. Germline CDR1 and CDR2: KGHDR and SFDVKD. V gave up 1 base and J gave up 7 bases, with 7 bases separating them. The CDR3 loop is CATSDFRGEQYF. CDR3 bases: TGTGCCACCAGTGATTTCAGGGGTGAGCAGTACTTC.

V usage is TRBV9 and J usage is TRBJ2-4, with a weak D call TRBD1 (6 bases). V was shortened by 1 base and J by 9 bases, with 17 bases between the two germline ends. This CDR3 region has 15 residues. Germline V gene lookup returns CDR1 SGDLS and CDR2 YYNGEE. The CDR3 loop reads CASSVPIGRGGIQYF. As DNA, the CDR3 is TGTGCCAGCAGCGTACCAATTGGCAGGGGCGGCATTCAGTACTTC.

This clonotype was picked up many times. V usage is TRBV12-3 or TRBV12-4 and J usage is TRBJ2-5, with a weak D call TRBD1 (5 bases). The CDR3 consists of 14 residues. V lost 6 bases, J lost 6 bases, and 17 bases lay in between. The CDR3 loop is CASSSTERWKTQYF. The CDR3 coding sequence is TGTGCCAGCAGCTCGACAGAACGCTGGAAGACCCAGTACTTC.

This clonotype was observed a few times. V and J are TRBV7-2 and TRBJ2-7; 11 bases match TRBD1. Germline CDR1 SGHTA, CDR2 FQGNSA. The CDR3 has 14 residues. V was pared by 3 bases and J by 7 bases, with 5 bases of the junction left unmatched. As DNA, the CDR3 is TGTGCCAGCAGCTTTGGACAGGGGGCGAGAGAGCAGTACTTC. This sequence encodes CASSFGQGAREQYF.

This chain joins TRBV10-3 and TRBJ2-1, with D perhaps TRBD2 (5 bases). V lost 8 bases to trimming and J lost 10 bases, with 12 bases between them. Germline-derived CDR1 and CDR2 are ENHRY and SYGVKD. The CDR3 runs to 11 residues. The CDR3 is CAIEGRGEQFF. In DNA form, the CDR3 reads TGTGCCATCGAGGGTCGCGGCGAGCAGTTCTTC.

The CDR3, as DNA: TGTGCCAGCAATGGGTGGACAGGATCCTACGAGCAGTACTTC. It encodes CASNGWTGSYEQYF. The V and J genes are TRBV2 and TRBJ2-7; 7 nucleotides match TRBD1. Looked up from germline, CDR1 is SNHLY and CDR2 is FYNNEI. V was clipped by 7 bases and J by 1 base; unmatched bases: 7. The CDR3 contains 14 residues. The variable domain in full, with the rest retrieved from reference TRBV2 and TRBJ2-7, is EPEVTQTPSHQVTQMGQEVILRCVPISNHLYFYWYRQILGQKVEFLVSFYNNEISEKSEIFDDQFSVERPDGSNFTLKIRSTKLEDSAMYFCASNGWTGSYEQYFGPGTRLTVT.

This clonotype came up a few times. V and J are TRBV29-1 and TRBJ2-7; TRBD1 agrees at 11 bases. After removal of 6 bases from V and 3 bases from J, the junction contained 4 bases not matched to a gene. CDR1 and CDR2 (germline): SQVTM, ANQGSEA. The CDR3 contains 13 residues. CDR3 loop: CSVLGQGVYEQYF. In DNA form, the CDR3 reads TGCAGCGTGTTGGGACAGGGGGTCTACGAGCAGTACTTC.

This clonotype was found a few times. The genes are TRBV7-2 and TRBJ2-3; 9 bases map to TRBD2. The V segment lost 6 bases and the J segment 2 bases; nucleotides outside the gene matches: 6. The CDR3 contains 15 residues. Germline CDR1 is SGHTA and CDR2 is FQGNSA. CDR3 DNA: TGTGCCAGCAGGCCGAGCGGGAGGCTCACAGATACGCAGTATTTT. Translation gives CASRPSGRLTDTQYF.

The rearrangement joins TRBV5-6 to TRBJ1-2; D remains unclear. CDR3 length: 12 residues. The V end lost 7 bases, the J end lost 2 bases, and 9 bases lay between the germline ends. Looked up from germline, CDR1 is SGHDT and CDR2 is YYEEEE. CDR3 bases: TGTGCCAGCCACCTAACCAACTATGGCTACACCTTC. Translated, it gives CASHLTNYGYTF. The complete variable domain, with remaining parts taken from reference TRBV5-6 and TRBJ1-2, reads DAGVTQSPTHLIKTRGQQVTLRCSPKSGHDTVSWYQQALGQGPQFIFQYYEEEERQRGNFPDRFSGHQFPNYSSELNVNALLLGDSALYLCASHLTNYGYTFGSGTRLTVV.

This chain links TRBV2 with TRBJ2-4; D could derive from TRBD1 or TRBD2 (5 bases each). The CDR3 is 15 residues long. Germline-derived CDR1 and CDR2 are SNHLY and FYNNEI. V lost 4 bases and J 1 base, leaving 11 bases between the germline ends. The CDR3 here is CASSVSGAAKNIQYF. CDR3 nucleotides: TGTGCCAGCAGTGTCTCCGGGGCGGCCAAAAACATTCAGTACTTC.

The rearrangement uses TRBV6-6 and TRBJ2-7; D remains unclear. CDR1 and CDR2 from the germline V gene are MNHNY and SVGAGI (reference sequence). CDR3 size: 12 residues. V lost 2 bases and J lost 3, with 5 bases in between. The CDR3 DNA reads TGTGCCAGCAGTTACGAACACTACGAGCAGTACTTC. Its protein is CASSYEHYEQYF.

This clonotype occurred a few times. The chain uses TRBV20-1 and TRBJ2-1; TRBD2 might be the D (5 bases). Trimming pared 8 bases from V and 7 bases from J, leaving 12 bases between. From germline, CDR1 is DFQATT and CDR2 SNEGSKA (reference sequence). This CDR3 has 11 amino acids. The DNA of the CDR3 is TGCAGTTCGGTAGCGTGGAATGAGCAGTTCTTC. Translation: CSSVAWNEQFF.

A few counts support this clonotype. This chain links TRBV4-2 with TRBJ2-7; no reliable D call. Per germline, CDR1 LGHNA and CDR2 YNFKEQ. The CDR3 runs to 17 residues. V was pared by 1 base and J by 4 bases, with 20 bases between. CDR3 in DNA: TGTGCCAGCAGCCAAGTTTACGATGGAAGATTATTTTACGAGCAGTACTTC. Its protein product is CASSQVYDGRLFYEQYF.

The V gene is TRBV7-2, the J gene TRBJ2-1, with TRBD2 matching 9 bases. Germline CDR1 and CDR2: SGHTA and FQGNSA. The CDR3 has 16 residues. Trimming took 8 bases from V and 6 from J; bases not matched to a gene: 14. CDR3 nucleotide sequence: TGTGCCAGCCGCCTGGGTTATAGCGGGAGTTTCAATGAGCAGTTCTTC. Its protein is CASRLGYSGSFNEQFF.

The genes are TRBV29-1 and TRBJ1-6; perhaps TRBD1 as D (5 bases). This CDR3 spans 13 amino acids. Between the trimmed V and J ends, which lost 5 bases and 11 bases, there was a span of 16 bases. The germline V gene has CDR1 SQVTM and CDR2 ANQGSEA. Here the CDR3 DNA reads TGCAGCGTTTCCTGGGGACCTAGTACACCCCTCCACTTT. It specifies CSVSWGPSTPLHF.

The J gene is TRBJ2-5, the V gene TRBV9; D unclear. This CDR3 contains 20 residues. Trimming took off 1 base at V and 3 bases at J, with 28 bases between the two ends. Germline CDR1 SGDLS, CDR2 YYNGEE. For the CDR3, the DNA is TGTGCCAGCAGCGTAAGGCCCGCCCGCTTTTCGACGGGCGGCAAAGAGACCCAGTACTTC. It codes for CASSVRPARFSTGGKETQYF.

The chain couples TRBV29-1 to TRBJ2-7; 12 nucleotides agree with TRBD2. J was trimmed by 7 bases and V by 7 bases; bases with no gene match: 8. The CDR3 consists of 13 residues. CDR1 is SQVTM and CDR2 is ANQGSEA in the germline V gene. CDR3 DNA: TGCAGCGCCACTCAGACTAGCGGGAGAGAGCAGTACTTC. It specifies CSATQTSGREQYF.

This clonotype occurred a few times. The V gene is TRBV9, the J gene TRBJ2-5, with D possibly matching TRBD2 (5 bases). CDR1 and CDR2 (germline): SGDLS, YYNGEE. The ends were cut back, 3 bases at V and 5 bases at J, with 14 bases in the middle. This CDR3 region has 14 residues. CDR3: CASSDGLREETQYF. CDR3 sequence (DNA): TGTGCCAGCAGCGATGGACTGAGAGAGGAGACCCAGTACTTC.

About this clonotype itself: One end of the junction does not line up with germline, which may come from a read error. J is TRBJ2-3 and V is TRBV5-1, with D perhaps TRBD1 (5 bases). Looked up from germline, CDR1 is SGHRS and CDR2 is YFSETQ. The CDR3 contains 14 residues. The CDR3 loop is CASRLAGRTDTQYF. The CDR3 bases are TGCGCCAGCAGGTTGGCAGGGCGAACAGATACGCAGTATTTT.

This CDR3 is CASYRAMMRKGTDTQYF. CDR3 bases: TGTGCCAGCTACCGCGCTATGATGAGAAAGGGTACAGATACGCAGTATTTT. The chain is built from TRBV18 and TRBJ2-3, with D unresolved. Looked up from germline, CDR1 is KGHSH and CDR2 is LQKENI. Trimming left V 7 bases short and J 3 bases short, with 23 bases between. This CDR3 is 17 amino acids long.

The chain couples TRBV7-9 to TRBJ2-7; TRBD1 matches 7 bases. CDR1 and CDR2 from the germline V gene are SEHNR and FQNEAQ (reference sequence). The CDR3 has 15 amino acids. The V segment lost 5 bases and the J segment 2 bases; nucleotides outside the gene matches: 9. CDR3 sequence (DNA): TGTGCCAGCAGCACAAGCCGGGACAGCACCTACGAGCAGTACTTC. Translation gives CASSTSRDSTYEQYF. The complete variable domain, with remaining parts taken from reference TRBV7-9 and TRBJ2-7, reads DTGVSQNPRHKITKRGQNVTFRCDPISEHNRLYWYRQTLGQGPEFLTYFQNEAQLEKSRLLSDRFSAERPKGSFSTLEIQRTEQGDSAMYLCASSTSRDSTYEQYFGPGTRLTVT.

The rearrangement links TRBV6-1 to TRBJ2-5; 8 bases agree with TRBD1. Trimming at V came to 1 base and at J to 2 bases, leaving 6 bases not matched to a gene. The CDR3 covers 16 residues. Germline lookup yields CDR1 MNHNS and CDR2 SASEGT. CDR3 in amino acids: CASSEDGQGKQETQYF. CDR3 nucleotides: TGTGCCAGCAGTGAAGATGGACAGGGAAAGCAAGAGACCCAGTACTTC.

The CDR3 DNA sequence: TGTGCCAGCAGTCCACGACAGGGGGCCACAGATACGCAGTATTTT. Encoded protein: CASSPRQGATDTQYF. The chain is built from TRBV27 and TRBJ2-3; 10 bases agree with TRBD1. With V trimmed by 5 bases and J by 2 bases, 4 bases remained unmatched. CDR1 is MNHEY, CDR2 SMNVEV, per germline (reference sequence). The CDR3 loop spans 15 amino acids.

The rearrangement links TRBV30 to TRBJ2-4; 10 nucleotides line up with TRBD1. Germline V gene data show CDR1 as GTSNPN and CDR2 as SVGIG (reference sequence). This CDR3 is 15 amino acids long. V lost 0 bases and J lost 5; bases outside the gene matches: 4. The CDR3 nucleotides are TGTGCCTGGAGTGTAGGGACAGGGGTTCAAAACATTCAGTACTTC. Translated, it gives CAWSVGTGVQNIQYF. Using reference TRBV30 and TRBJ2-4 for the parts outside the CDR3, the full variable domain is SQTIHQWPATLVQPVGSPLSLECTVEGTSNPNLYWYRQAAGRGLQLLFYSVGIGQISSEVPQNLSASRPQDRQFILSSKKLLLSDSGFYLCAWSVGTGVQNIQYFGAGTRLSVL.

Remarks on this clonotype: A junction end diverges from the germline sequence, so it may reflect a read error. The chain joins TRBV20-1 to TRBJ2-6, with TRBD2 matching over 8 bases. This CDR3 has 19 amino acids. Germline CDR1 reads DFQATT; CDR2 reads SNEGSKA (reference sequence). This CDR3 reads CSARDRGGLAASGANVMTF. The CDR3 region has the DNA TGCAGTGCTAGAGATCGCGGTGGACTAGCCGCCTCTGGGGCCAACGTCATGACTTTC.

The rearrangement links TRBV28 to TRBJ1-2; D remains unclear. V gave up 5 bases and J gave up 6 bases, with 22 bases separating them. The CDR3 has 16 amino acids. Germline values: CDR1 MDHEN, CDR2 SYDVKM. The CDR3 reads CASSPRFRAYLHGYTF. In DNA form, the CDR3 reads TGTGCCAGCAGTCCGCGTTTTCGCGCGTACCTCCATGGCTACACCTTC.

This clonotype has only a few counts. The chain joins TRBV7-9 to TRBJ2-7; D is undetermined. Trimming cost V 5 bases and J 5 bases, with 16 bases left between them. The V gene's germline CDR1 is SEHNR and CDR2 FQNEAQ (reference sequence). This CDR3 comprises 14 residues. The CDR3 DNA reads TGTGCCAGCAGCCGTACGGAGTTTGGTGACGAGCAGTACTTC. This gives the protein CASSRTEFGDEQYF.

The V call is TRBV29-1, the J call TRBJ2-7, with D perhaps matching TRBD2 (6 bases). Trimming removed 6 bases at V and 2 bases at J, with 17 bases between. The CDR3 is made up of 14 amino acids. Per germline, CDR1 SQVTM and CDR2 ANQGSEA. CDR3 in amino acids: CSVQRDFSTYEQYF. CDR3 sequence (DNA): TGCAGCGTCCAGAGGGACTTCTCAACCTACGAGCAGTACTTC.